This is a list of T cell receptor beta chains from one sample in a study of T cell responses to AZD1222 COVID-19 vaccine. Sequencing used immunoSEQ multiplex PCR; TCRdb keeps in-frame clones, though not all of them. The data hold roughly 60,000 clones, with approximately 80% observed a single time. The sequencing here drew on peripheral blood, taken 28 days after the second AZD1222 dose. All receptors come from an adult who received the AZD1222 COVID-19 vaccine. Each CDR3 is given with its conserved first and last residue. A D gene is named only where the DNA matches it firmly. Not all rows give a size; the values are once, few, many and, for expanded clones, a class.

v_call,d_call,clone_size,j_call,cdr3_aa,cdr3_nt
TRBV5-4,.,.,TRBJ1-1,CASSLEPALLAEAFF,TGTGCCAGCAGCTTGGAACCAGCCCTTTTAGCTGAAGCTTTCTTT
TRBV10-3,.,.,TRBJ2-6,CAISEGTGANVLTF,TGTGCCATCAGTGAGGGCACTGGGGCCAACGTCCTGACTTTC
TRBV28,.,once,TRBJ2-6,CASLGFSGANVLTF,TGTGCCAGCCTTGGGTTCTCTGGGGCCAACGTCCTGACTTTC
TRBV10-3,TRBD1,.,TRBJ1-5,CAISEAGGAGGNQPQHF,TGTGCCATCAGTGAGGCAGGGGGGGCAGGGGGCAATCAGCCCCAGCATTTT
TRBV6-5,.,.,TRBJ1-2,CASSPVGQGYGYTF,TGTGCCAGCAGCCCGGTCGGGCAAGGCTATGGCTACACCTTC
TRBV3-1/TRBV3-2,TRBD1,.,TRBJ2-5,CASSQEGGARTQYF,TGTGCCAGCAGCCAAGAAGGGGGCGCTAGGACCCAGTACTTC
TRBV2,.,.,TRBJ1-5,CASNGPDRSQPQHF,TGTGCCAGCAATGGGCCGGACAGATCTCAGCCCCAGCATTTT
TRBV12-5,.,.,TRBJ1-5,CASGGGVSNQPQHF,TGTGCTAGTGGTGGAGGAGTTAGCAATCAGCCCCAGCATTTT
TRBV7-2,.,.,TRBJ1-3,CASSLGGFAGNTIYF,TGTGCCAGCAGCTTAGGAGGGTTCGCTGGAAACACCATATATTTT
TRBV7-9,TRBD2,.,TRBJ2-3,CASTNRRGATDTQYF,TGTGCCAGCACCAATCGGCGGGGGGCCACGGATACGCAGTATTTT
TRBV5-1,.,.,TRBJ1-4,CASSLGVRENEKLFF,TGCGCCAGCAGCTTGGGTGTCAGGGAGAATGAAAAACTGTTTTTT
TRBV7-2,.,.,TRBJ1-5,CASSPDGDGRHQPQHF,TGTGCCAGCAGCCCCGATGGGGACGGACGACATCAGCCCCAGCATTTT
TRBV7-2,TRBD1,.,TRBJ1-4,CASSDDRGGEKLFF,TGTGCCAGCAGCGACGACAGGGGAGGGGAAAAACTGTTTTTT
TRBV18,TRBD1,few,TRBJ1-3,CASSPSQGAGGNTIYF,TGTGCCAGCTCACCATCCCAGGGGGCTGGAGGAAACACCATATATTTT
TRBV11-3,TRBD1,.,TRBJ2-5,CASSWGPGQVETQYF,TGTGCCAGCAGCTGGGGGCCAGGACAGGTGGAGACCCAGTACTTC
TRBV4-3,.,once,TRBJ2-2,CASSHPYGELVWDTGELFF,TGCGCCAGCAGCCATCCTTACGGGGAGTTGGTGTGGGACACCGGGGAGCTGTTTTTT
TRBV28,.,.,TRBJ1-2,CASRVQASYGYTF,TGTGCCAGCAGAGTTCAAGCATCCTATGGCTACACCTTC
TRBV24-1,.,.,TRBJ1-2,CATSDPGTNYGYTF,TGTGCCACCAGTGACCCCGGGACAAACTATGGCTACACCTTC
TRBV4-3,TRBD1,.,TRBJ1-5,CASSPRGGGNQPQHF,TGCGCCAGCAGCCCCCGAGGGGGCGGCAATCAGCCCCAGCATTTT
TRBV11-3,TRBD1,.,TRBJ2-7,CASSSQGASSFEEQYF,TGTGCCAGCAGTTCTCAGGGGGCCTCATCATTCGAGGAGCAGTACTTC
TRBV28,.,.,TRBJ2-1,CASSRTVGYNEQFF,TGTGCCAGCAGCCGGACAGTAGGGTACAATGAGCAGTTCTTC
TRBV6-5,.,.,TRBJ2-1,CASQIGGSYNEQFF,TGTGCCAGTCAGATAGGGGGCTCCTACAATGAGCAGTTCTTC
TRBV21-1,.,.,TRBJ2-3,CASSKGPRDRGPGATDTQYF,TGTGCCAGCAGCAAGGGCCCCCGGGACAGGGGCCCCGGAGCTACAGATACGCAGTATTTT
TRBV18,TRBD2,.,TRBJ2-5,CASSRGGGNQETQYF,TGTGCCAGCTCACGCGGCGGGGGTAACCAAGAGACCCAGTACTTC
TRBV2,.,.,TRBJ1-2,CASSQGTNYGYTF,TGTGCCAGCAGTCAGGGGACGAACTATGGCTACACCTTC
TRBV10-1,.,.,TRBJ1-2,CASSEKVNYGYTF,TGCGCCAGCAGTGAAAAGGTGAACTATGGCTACACCTTC
TRBV9,.,.,TRBJ2-2,CASSPRETGELFF,TGTGCCAGCAGCCCTCGTGAGACCGGGGAGCTGTTTTTT
TRBV6-6,TRBD1,.,TRBJ1-4,CASSPGTGAEKLFF,TGTGCCAGCAGTCCCGGGACAGGTGCCGAAAAACTGTTTTTT
TRBV27,TRBD1,.,TRBJ1-1,CASSETTGKSTEAFF,TGTGCCAGCAGTGAGACGACAGGGAAGTCCACTGAAGCTTTCTTT
TRBV5-1,TRBD1,.,TRBJ2-5,CASSLKQGTGAALKETQYF,TGCGCCAGCAGCTTGAAGCAGGGGACAGGGGCTGCCCTCAAAGAGACCCAGTACTTC
TRBV28,.,.,TRBJ2-3,CASSLSSGLDTQYF,TGTGCCAGCAGTTTAAGTTCCGGTTTAGATACGCAGTATTTT
TRBV24-1,.,.,TRBJ2-3,CATDERGADTQYF,TGTGCCACCGACGAACGGGGCGCAGATACGCAGTATTTT
TRBV7-8,TRBD1,.,TRBJ2-5,CASSWRTGKDQETQYF,TGTGCCAGCAGCTGGAGGACAGGAAAAGATCAAGAGACCCAGTACTTC
TRBV6-5,TRBD1,.,TRBJ1-2,CASSYDREYGYTF,TGTGCCAGCAGCTACGACAGGGAATATGGCTACACCTTC
TRBV3-1/TRBV3-2,TRBD1,.,TRBJ2-7,CASSPRQPGQGAYEQYF,TGTGCCAGCAGCCCACGACAACCGGGACAGGGGGCGTACGAGCAGTACTTC
TRBV24-1,.,.,TRBJ1-5,CATSEGDQPQHF,TGTGCCACCAGTGAGGGTGATCAGCCCCAGCATTTT
TRBV19,TRBD2,few,TRBJ2-3,CASSHGAGVTDTQYF,TGTGCCAGTAGTCATGGGGCGGGGGTGACAGATACGCAGTATTTT
TRBV15,TRBD2,.,TRBJ2-7,CATSAQMGGDEQYF,TGTGCCACCAGCGCCCAGATGGGGGGGGACGAGCAGTACTTC
TRBV30,.,.,TRBJ1-4,CAWSKEVNEKLFF,TGTGCCTGGAGTAAGGAAGTTAATGAAAAACTGTTTTTT
TRBV19,.,once,TRBJ2-3,CASSSSGTRGDTQYF,TGTGCCAGTAGTTCATCCGGGACCCGAGGGGATACGCAGTATTTT
TRBV9,.,.,TRBJ1-4,CASSAQGGPYEKLFF,TGTGCCAGCAGCGCCCAGGGAGGGCCTTATGAAAAACTGTTTTTT
TRBV6-5,.,.,TRBJ2-1,CASSKDAGLFF,TGTGCCAGCAGTAAGGATGCTGGGCTGTTCTTC
TRBV7-2,.,.,TRBJ2-1,CASSLDSRSYNEQFF,TGTGCCAGCAGCTTGGACAGCCGCTCCTACAATGAGCAGTTCTTC
TRBV27,TRBD2,.,TRBJ2-7,CASSLRLAGNTYEQYF,TGTGCCAGCAGTTTACGGCTAGCGGGGAACACCTACGAGCAGTACTTC
TRBV29-1,.,.,TRBJ2-5,CSVGDTSQETQYF,TGCAGCGTTGGCGACACTTCCCAAGAGACCCAGTACTTC
TRBV2,.,.,TRBJ1-5,CASSRGGGNQPQHF,TGTGCCAGCAGTCGGGGCGGGGGCAATCAGCCCCAGCATTTT
TRBV7-2,.,.,TRBJ1-2,CASNIQGNNYGYTF,TGTGCCAGCAACATTCAGGGTAATAACTATGGCTACACCTTC
TRBV6-6,.,.,TRBJ1-5,CASSNAGGAGNQPQHF,TGTGCCAGCAGTAACGCCGGGGGGGCAGGGAATCAGCCCCAGCATTTT
TRBV10-3,TRBD2,.,TRBJ2-5,CAVAGTSGAETQYF,TGTGCCGTAGCCGGGACTAGCGGGGCAGAGACCCAGTACTTC
TRBV5-1,TRBD2,.,TRBJ2-2,CASSLVGLAGRTGELFF,TGCGCCAGCAGCTTGGTCGGACTAGCGGGGCGGACCGGGGAGCTGTTTTTT
TRBV10-1,.,.,TRBJ1-3,CASASGNTIYF,TGCGCCAGCGCCTCTGGAAACACCATATATTTT
TRBV24-1,TRBD2,once,TRBJ2-3,CATSEQRGFTDTQYF,TGTGCCACCAGTGAGCAGCGGGGTTTCACAGATACGCAGTATTTT
TRBV6-4,TRBD1,.,TRBJ1-2,CASSDRDRTGPVTF,TGTGCCAGCAGTGACAGGGACCGGACAGGGCCCGTAACCTTC
TRBV5-1,TRBD1,.,TRBJ2-7,CASSFGQGPDEQYF,TGCGCCAGCAGCTTCGGACAGGGACCGGACGAGCAGTACTTC
TRBV10-3,.,.,TRBJ1-3,CAISQGSSGNTIYF,TGTGCCATCAGTCAGGGTAGCTCTGGAAACACCATATATTTT
TRBV2,TRBD1,.,TRBJ1-1,CASSETGTVGEAFF,TGTGCCAGCAGTGAAACCGGGACAGTCGGAGAAGCTTTCTTT